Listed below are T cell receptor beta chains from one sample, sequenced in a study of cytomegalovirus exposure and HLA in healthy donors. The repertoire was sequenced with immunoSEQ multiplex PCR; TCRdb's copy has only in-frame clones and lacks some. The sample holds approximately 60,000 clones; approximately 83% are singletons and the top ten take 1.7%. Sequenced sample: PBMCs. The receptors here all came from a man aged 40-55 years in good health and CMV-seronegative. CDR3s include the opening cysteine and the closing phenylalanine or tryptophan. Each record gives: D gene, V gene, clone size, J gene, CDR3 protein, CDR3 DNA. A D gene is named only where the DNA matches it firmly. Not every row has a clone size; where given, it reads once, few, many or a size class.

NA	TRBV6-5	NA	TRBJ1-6	CASRTGDYNSPLHF	TGTGCCAGCAGGACCGGGGACTATAATTCACCCCTCCACTTT
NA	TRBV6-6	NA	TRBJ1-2	CASSYTPDGGYGYTF	TGTGCCAGCAGTTACACCCCAGACGGGGGCTATGGCTACACCTTC
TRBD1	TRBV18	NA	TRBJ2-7	CASSPGRTGTVSEQYF	TGTGCCAGCTCACCAGGACGAACCGGGACAGTTTCCGAGCAGTACTTC
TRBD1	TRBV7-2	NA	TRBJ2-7	CASSFGTATYEQYF	TGTGCCAGCAGCTTCGGGACAGCAACCTACGAGCAGTACTTC
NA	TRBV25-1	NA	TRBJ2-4	CASSGPQGRREESIQYF	TGTGCCAGCAGTGGACCCCAAGGGCGCAGGGAGGAGAGCATTCAGTACTTC
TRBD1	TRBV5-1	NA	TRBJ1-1	CASSPRTGGNTEAFF	TGCGCCAGCAGCCCGCGGACAGGAGGGAACACTGAAGCTTTCTTT
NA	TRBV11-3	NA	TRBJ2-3	CASSLDMDTQYF	TGTGCCAGCAGCTTAGATATGGATACGCAGTATTTT
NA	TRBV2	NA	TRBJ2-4	CASSEKRSSQNIQYF	TGTGCCAGCAGTGAAAAAAGATCTAGCCAAAACATTCAGTACTTC
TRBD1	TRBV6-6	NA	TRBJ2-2	CASSPGTAGELFF	TGTGCCAGCAGCCCTGGGACAGCCGGGGAGCTGTTTTTT
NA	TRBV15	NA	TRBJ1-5	CATSRGQANQPQHF	TGTGCCACCAGCAGAGGTCAGGCAAATCAGCCCCAGCATTTT
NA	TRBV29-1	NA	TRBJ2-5	CSVDWGPETQYF	TGCAGCGTTGACTGGGGGCCAGAGACCCAGTACTTC
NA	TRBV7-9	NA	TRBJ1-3	CASSTTQVVGNTIYF	TGTGCCAGCAGCACGACCCAGGTTGTTGGAAACACCATATATTTT
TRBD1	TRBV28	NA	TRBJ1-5	CASREQGVRNQPQHF	TGTGCCAGCAGAGAACAGGGGGTAAGGAATCAGCCCCAGCATTTT
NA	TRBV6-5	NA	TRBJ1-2	CASSFLFGLYGYTF	TGTGCCAGCAGTTTTTTATTTGGGCTCTATGGCTACACCTTC
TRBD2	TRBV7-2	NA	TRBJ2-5	CASSLAPGLVGTQYF	TGTGCCAGCAGCTTAGCACCGGGACTAGTCGGGACCCAGTACTTC
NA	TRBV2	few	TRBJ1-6	CASSVRQDSSPLHF	TGTGCCAGCAGTGTAAGACAGGACTCTTCACCCCTCCACTTT
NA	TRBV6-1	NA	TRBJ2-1	CASSDRRGGPRGGGNEQFF	TGTGCCAGCAGTGACCGGCGCGGGGGCCCCCGAGGGGGAGGCAATGAGCAGTTCTTC
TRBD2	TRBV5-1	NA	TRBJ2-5	CASSWGLAEETQYF	TGCGCCAGCAGCTGGGGACTAGCGGAAGAGACCCAGTACTTC
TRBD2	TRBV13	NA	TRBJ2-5	CASSLSGGAQETQYF	TGTGCCAGCAGCTTGAGCGGGGGGGCCCAAGAGACCCAGTACTTC
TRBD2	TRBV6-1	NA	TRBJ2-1	CASSEGGGTMDEQFF	TGTGCCAGCAGTGAAGGCGGGGGGACAATGGATGAGCAGTTCTTC
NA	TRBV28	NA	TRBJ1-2	CASSFGRGTDGYTF	TGTGCCAGCAGTTTTGGCAGGGGTACGGATGGCTACACCTTC
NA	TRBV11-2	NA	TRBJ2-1	CASSLQTPILYNEQFF	TGTGCCAGCAGCTTACAAACACCAATACTATACAATGAGCAGTTCTTC
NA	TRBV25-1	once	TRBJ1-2	CASSETIRGRDGYTF	TGTGCCAGCAGTGAAACAATCAGGGGAAGAGATGGCTACACCTTC
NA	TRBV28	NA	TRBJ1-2	CASSLYRGPSVGGYTF	TGTGCCAGCAGTTTATATAGGGGTCCCTCTGTTGGTGGCTACACCTTC
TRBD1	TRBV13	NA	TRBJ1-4	CASSLGPGQGHEKLFF	TGTGCCAGCAGCTTAGGACCGGGACAGGGACATGAAAAACTGTTTTTT
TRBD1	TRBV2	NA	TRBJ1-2	CASSLGQGFNYGYTF	TGTGCCAGCAGTCTGGGACAGGGTTTTAACTATGGCTACACCTTC
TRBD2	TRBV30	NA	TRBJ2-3	CAWRSSPGLGTDTQYF	TGTGCCTGGAGGTCAAGCCCGGGACTAGGCACAGATACGCAGTATTTT
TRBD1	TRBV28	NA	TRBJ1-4	CASSQPGTGNEKLFF	TGTGCCAGCAGTCAACCCGGGACAGGGAATGAAAAACTGTTTTTT